One sample yielded the 26 T cell receptor beta chains listed below, sequenced in a study of Graves' ophthalmopathy and Graves' hyperthyroidism. From RNA, the CDR3 regions of TCR beta chains were amplified and sequenced. An initial RT-PCR round employing HTBI primers preceded a second-round multiplex PCR. MiXCR, applied by TCRdb to the multiplex PCR reads, yields one record per CDR3 protein. The profile shows 600,000 to 700,000 distinct CDR3 sequences, about 40% of them singletons. Material for sequencing was peripheral blood. Every receptor here comes from an adult man with Graves' ophthalmopathy.

With respect to this clonotype: At one end, the junction sequence differs from germline, possibly due to a read error. The CDR3 is CASSLTGDYEQCF. CDR3 coding DNA: TGTGCCAGCAGCTTGACAGGGGACTACGAGCAGTGCTTC. The chain uses TRBV7-9 and TRBJ2-7; the D gene is possibly TRBD1 (8 bases). The CDR3 extends over 13 amino acids. Germline values: CDR1 SEHNR, CDR2 FQNEAQ (reference sequence).

This clonotype was picked up many times. The gene calls are TRBV7-2 and TRBJ2-2, with D possibly being TRBD1 (6 bases). The CDR3 extends over 15 amino acids. Germline V gives CDR1 SGHTA, CDR2 FQGNSA. Trimming stripped 5 bases from V and 4 bases from J, with 14 bases between. This CDR3 is CASSRRQDSTGELFF. The CDR3, as DNA: TGTGCCAGCAGCCGGAGACAGGATAGCACCGGGGAGCTGTTTTTT.

This chain links TRBV24-1 with TRBJ2-5; 8 bases are a match to TRBD2. The CDR3 covers 14 residues. J lost 4 bases, V lost 0 bases, and 0 bases had no gene match. The germline V gene encodes CDR1 KGHDR and CDR2 SFDVKD. CDR3 sequence (DNA): TGTGCCACCAGTGATTTGCTAGCGGGAGAGACCCAGTACTTC. This sequence encodes CATSDLLAGETQYF.

Ten or more counts support this clonotype. CDR3 sequence reads: CATSSRRGNTEAFF. The DNA for the CDR3 is TGTGCCACCAGCAGCCGACGGGGGAACACTGAAGCTTTCTTT. The rearrangement uses TRBV15 and TRBJ1-1; unclear D gene. Trimming left V 3 bases short and J 1 base short, with 9 bases between. This CDR3 contains 14 residues. Germline V gene sequence: CDR1 LNHNV, CDR2 YYDKDF (reference sequence).

The chain joins TRBV29-1 to TRBJ2-6; 7 bases agree with TRBD1. V lost 1 base to trimming and J lost 4 bases; unmatched junction nucleotides: 4. Germline values: CDR1 SQVTM, CDR2 ANQGSEA. CDR3 size: 15 residues. CDR3 loop: CSVEGQGGGANVLTF. CDR3 in DNA: TGCAGCGTTGAAGGACAGGGCGGCGGGGCCAACGTCCTGACTTTC.

This clonotype was picked up many times. The rearrangement joins TRBV19 to TRBJ1-5; 9 bases are a match to TRBD1. CDR1 is LNHDA and CDR2 is SQIVND in the germline V gene (reference sequence). After removal of 5 bases from V and 5 bases from J, the junction contained 7 bases not matched to a gene. This CDR3 comprises 15 residues. The CDR3 DNA reads as TGTGCCAGTAGTCCCCGGGACAGGGCTGATCAGCCCCAGCATTTT. Encoded protein: CASSPRDRADQPQHF.

The chain combines TRBV7-9 with TRBJ2-5, with 11 positions matching TRBD2. V lost 3 bases, J lost 5 bases, and 5 bases stayed unmatched. Germline CDR1 is SEHNR and CDR2 is FQNEAQ (reference sequence). CDR3 length equals 15 residues. CDR3 in amino acids: CASSFSGGAMETQYF. The CDR3 bases are TGTGCCAGCAGCTTTAGCGGGGGGGCAATGGAGACCCAGTACTTC.

In this sample, this clonotype turned up a few times. J is TRBJ2-7 and V is TRBV9; 7 bases are shared with TRBD2. This CDR3 contains 15 residues. The V gene end was trimmed by 0 bases and the J gene end by 0 bases; junction bases not matched to a gene: 3. CDR1 SGDLS and CDR2 YYNGEE come from the germline V gene. In DNA, the CDR3 is TGTGCCAGCAGCGTAGAATGGACTAGCTCCTACGAGCAGTACTTC. Protein product: CASSVEWTSSYEQYF.

With respect to this clonotype: This may stem from a read error, because a much larger clone lies one nucleotide away. The chain is built from TRBV10-3 and TRBJ1-5; D remains ambiguous. Germline values: CDR1 ENHRY, CDR2 SYGVKD. Trimming took 3 bases from V and 0 from J, leaving 9 bases between them. This CDR3 region has 15 residues. CDR3 sequence (DNA): TGTGCCATCAGTGAAACGTTTTATAGCAATCAGCCCCAGCATTTT. The encoded protein is CAISETFYSNQPQHF.

This clonotype appeared many times. This rearrangement joins TRBV19 to TRBJ1-6; D is unclear. This CDR3 spans 12 amino acids. Trimming removed 5 bases at V and 11 bases at J, with 10 bases between. The germline V gene has CDR1 LNHDA and CDR2 SQIVND (reference sequence). CDR3 protein: CASSLSGTPLHF. For the CDR3, the DNA is TGTGCCAGTAGTTTGAGCGGGACACCCCTCCACTTT.

The chain is built from TRBV6-5 and TRBJ2-7; 12 bases line up with TRBD2. With V trimmed by 5 bases and J by 6 bases, 14 bases remained unmatched. The CDR3 is made up of 17 amino acids. The germline V gene encodes CDR1 MNHEY and CDR2 SVGAGI. The chain's CDR3 is CASSPGVGLAGTGEQYF. The CDR3 DNA reads as TGTGCCAGCAGTCCGGGGGTTGGACTAGCGGGGACTGGCGAGCAGTACTTC.

This clonotype has ten or more counts. The chain combines TRBV29-1 with TRBJ2-5, with TRBD2 as a possible D gene (6 bases). The CDR3 covers 12 residues. Looked up from germline, CDR1 is SQVTM and CDR2 is ANQGSEA. V was shortened by 4 bases and J by 5 bases, with 11 bases between the two germline ends. Here the CDR3 reads CSVVSGGETQYF. The CDR3 DNA is TGCAGCGTTGTTTCTGGGGGGGAGACCCAGTACTTC.

This chain links TRBV25-1 with TRBJ1-4; TRBD1 agrees at 8 bases. V shed 11 bases, J shed 4 bases, and the junction held 9 bases outside the gene matches. This CDR3 spans 14 amino acids. Germline CDR1 and CDR2: MGHDK and SYGVNS. The chain's CDR3 is CAWSAGQGNEKLFF. CDR3 in DNA: TGTGCCTGGAGCGCCGGACAGGGTAATGAAAAACTGTTTTTT.

The chain employs TRBV2 and TRBJ2-5; TRBD2 might be the D (6 bases). CDR3 length: 13 residues. Per the germline V gene, CDR1 is SNHLY and CDR2 is FYNNEI. The V end lost 7 bases, the J end lost 5 bases, and 14 bases lay between the germline ends. In DNA form, the CDR3 reads TGTGCCAGCAAGGACTACATCGTGGAGACCCAGTACTTC. Translated: CASKDYIVETQYF.

This clonotype appeared a few times. The V call is TRBV9, the J call TRBJ1-6; TRBD1 aligns across 8 bases. Germline V gene lookup returns CDR1 SGDLS and CDR2 YYNGEE. Losses at the gene ends were 7 bases for V and 7 bases for J; bases not matched to a gene: 10. The CDR3 loop spans 15 amino acids. The CDR3: CASSMNRGRNSPLHF. For the CDR3, the DNA is TGTGCCAGCTCGATGAACAGGGGGAGGAATTCACCCCTCCACTTT.

This clonotype was recorded a few times. V and J are TRBV3-1 and TRBJ2-6; no reliable D call. This CDR3 contains 15 residues. CDR1 is LGHDT and CDR2 is YNNKEL in the germline V gene (reference sequence). V gave up 0 bases and J gave up 1 base, with 4 bases separating them. The CDR3 DNA reads as TGTGCCAGCAGCCAAGATATGTCTGGGGCCAACGTCCTGACTTTC. It translates to CASSQDMSGANVLTF. Drawing the rest from reference TRBV3-1 and TRBJ2-6, the complete variable domain is DTAVSQTPKYLVTQMGNDKSIKCEQNLGHDTMYWYKQDSKKFLKIMFSYNNKELIINETVPNRFSPKSPDKAHLNLHINSLELGDSAVYFCASSQDMSGANVLTFGAGSRLTVL.

The V gene is TRBV19, the J gene TRBJ2-1; 8 nucleotides line up with TRBD2. This CDR3 has 11 residues. In germline, CDR1 is LNHDA, CDR2 SQIVND (reference sequence). J was trimmed by 13 bases and V by 6 bases; bases with no gene match: 5. CDR3 DNA sequence: TGTGCCAGTAGCCGAGCGGGAGACCAGTTCTTC. This translates into CASSRAGDQFF.

This clonotype was picked up many times. DNA for the CDR3: TGTGCCAGCAGCGCCACGTCGGAGGGAGCCCCGATCCACCATGGCTACACCTTC. It translates to CASSATSEGAPIHHGYTF. The J gene is TRBJ1-2, the V gene TRBV9; D gene uncertain. This CDR3 is 18 amino acids long. V was shortened by 3 bases and J by 6 bases, with 27 bases between the two germline ends. CDR1 and CDR2 from the germline V gene are SGDLS and YYNGEE. Looking up the rest from reference TRBV9 and TRBJ1-2 gives the full variable domain: DSGVTQTPKHLITATGQRVTLRCSPRSGDLSVYWYQQSLDQGLQFLIQYYNGEERAKGNILERFSAQQFPDLHSELNLSSLELGDSALYFCASSATSEGAPIHHGYTFGSGTRLTVV.

This clonotype was counted at least ten times. The rearrangement joins TRBV10-3 to TRBJ2-5, with D perhaps matching TRBD1 (6 bases). Germline assignment: CDR1 ENHRY and CDR2 SYGVKD. Trimming left V 10 bases short and J 1 base short, with 13 bases between. CDR3 length: 13 amino acids. The CDR3 protein is CATKTGPQETQYF. The CDR3, as DNA: TGTGCCACCAAAACAGGGCCCCAAGAGACCCAGTACTTC.

This CDR3 is CAGGRDTYEQYF. CDR3 nucleotides: TGTGCTGGTGGGCGGGACACCTACGAGCAGTACTTC. This sequence joins TRBV12-3 or TRBV12-4 and TRBJ2-7, with D perhaps assigned TRBD1 or TRBD2 (6 bases each). CDR3 size: 12 residues.

This clonotype was seen ten or more times. The chain uses TRBV15 and TRBJ2-6; D unresolved. CDR1 is LNHNV and CDR2 is YYDKDF in the germline V gene (reference sequence). The V gene lost 0 bases and the J gene lost 0 bases, with 6 bases spanning the gap. This CDR3 is built from 16 residues. The CDR3 loop is CATSRDPNSGANVLTF. Written as DNA, the CDR3 is TGTGCCACCAGCAGAGACCCAAACTCTGGGGCCAACGTCCTGACTTTC.

This clonotype was detected ten times or more. This chain joins TRBV29-1 and TRBJ1-1; D not certain. CDR1 is SQVTM, CDR2 ANQGSEA, per germline. The V and J ends lost 1 base and 10 bases respectively, with 10 bases between them. The CDR3 is 11 residues long. CDR3 bases: TGCAGCGTTGAAGGTGGGGTCGGAGCTTTCTTT. This codes for CSVEGGVGAFF. Full variable domain (remainder filled in from reference TRBV29-1 and TRBJ1-1): SAVISQKPSRDICQRGTSLTIQCQVDSQVTMMFWYRQQPGQSLTLIATANQGSEATYESGFVIDKFPISRPNLTFSTLTVSNMSPEDSSIYLCSVEGGVGAFFGQGTRLTVV.

This clonotype was detected ten times or more. This chain connects TRBV6-6 to TRBJ1-1, with D perhaps matching TRBD1 (6 bases). V shed 0 bases and J shed 3 bases, with 11 bases lying between them. This CDR3 comprises 15 residues. The V gene's germline CDR1 is MNHNY and CDR2 SVGAGI (reference sequence). The CDR3 sequence: CASSYSGRGDTEAFF. The CDR3 DNA follows: TGTGCCAGCAGTTACTCCGGCAGGGGAGACACTGAAGCTTTCTTT.

This clonotype was detected only once. A much larger clone sits a single nucleotide away, making a read error possible. The chain has TRBV15 and TRBJ2-7; D unclear. The V and J ends lost 2 bases and 9 bases respectively, with 20 bases between them. Germline values: CDR1 LNHNV, CDR2 YYDKDF (reference sequence). The CDR3 extends over 15 amino acids. The CDR3 sequence is CATSRLRLLGNGQYF. The CDR3 DNA sequence: TGTGCCACCAGCAGATTAAGGTTATTAGGTAACGGGCAGTACTTC.

Of note for this clonotype: A junction boundary mismatches the germline segment, possibly from a read error. The chain joins TRBV25-1 to TRBJ1-6; D uncertain. The germline CDR1 and CDR2 sequences are MGHDK and SYGVNS. This CDR3 is 13 amino acids long. The CDR3 DNA sequence: TGTGCCATCAGTGACGGTTATAATTCACCCCTCCACTTT. This sequence encodes CAISDGYNSPLHF.

This clonotype was detected ten times or more. The chain uses TRBV19 and TRBJ2-6, with 7 bases identical to TRBD1. The J segment lost 0 bases and the V segment lost 8 bases, leaving 13 bases of the junction unmatched. The germline CDR1 and CDR2 sequences are LNHDA and SQIVND (reference sequence). The CDR3 runs 18 residues. The CDR3 region is CASARDSGFYSGANVLTF. The CDR3 DNA reads as TGTGCCAGTGCCCGGGACAGTGGGTTTTACTCTGGGGCCAACGTCCTGACTTTC.